The 13 T cell receptor beta chains given below trace back to one sample, sequenced in a study of patients and donors after allogeneic stem cell transplantation. TCRdb redid the calling of the RT-PCR reads with MiXCR, one entry per CDR3 protein. The table lists about 210,000 distinct CDR3 sequences, 35% to 45% of them singletons. The sample consisted of blood, either unsorted or a sorted T cell fraction (not recorded which). Source of these receptors: a human donor who was either an allogeneic HSCT recipient or a stem cell or donor lymphocyte infusion donor (not recorded which). It is not recorded whose cells these are; they may come from a transplant donor.

In this sample, this clonotype turned up a few times. This chain's CDR3 is CASRIRDRSSYEQYF. The CDR3, as DNA: TGCGCCAGCAGAATCCGGGACAGGAGCTCCTACGAGCAGTACTTC. This sequence joins TRBV5-1 and TRBJ2-7; 8 positions agree with TRBD1. Unmatched junction bases numbered 7, after V lost 5 bases and J lost 0 bases. The CDR3 loop spans 15 amino acids. The germline V gene encodes CDR1 SGHRS and CDR2 YFSETQ.

The rearrangement joins TRBV12-3 or TRBV12-4 to TRBJ1-2, with a tentative D call TRBD1 (5 bases). V lost 1 base and J lost 4, with 19 bases in between. The CDR3 covers 17 residues. The CDR3 is CASSLEGQGPTPYGYTF. The DNA for the CDR3 is TGTGCCAGCAGTTTAGAAGGCCAGGGTCCCACACCCTATGGCTACACCTTC.

The gene calls are TRBV5-6 and TRBJ2-3; TRBD2 might be the D (6 bases). The CDR3 contains 15 residues. Trimming took off 9 bases at V and 1 base at J, with 18 bases between the two ends. Germline loops: CDR1 SGHDT, CDR2 YYEEEE. CDR3 DNA: TGTGCCAAACCTGGGAGGCAGCATTGCACAGATACGCAGTATTTT. It yields the protein CAKPGRQHCTDTQYF. Based on the CDR3 plus reference TRBV5-6 and TRBJ2-3, the full variable domain is DAGVTQSPTHLIKTRGQQVTLRCSPKSGHDTVSWYQQALGQGPQFIFQYYEEEERQRGNFPDRFSGHQFPNYSSELNVNALLLGDSALYLCAKPGRQHCTDTQYFGPGTRLTVL.

In its sample, this clonotype was seen once. This chain links TRBV20-1 with TRBJ1-6; D is unresolved. Trimming left V 1 base short and J 0 bases short, with 10 bases between. CDR3 length: 16 amino acids. Germline CDR1 is DFQATT and CDR2 is SNEGSKA (reference sequence). CDR3 nucleotide sequence: TGCAGTGCTAGAGTAAGGCGGAGCTCCTATAATTCACCCCTCCACTTT. Translating it yields CSARVRRSSYNSPLHF.

The CDR3 nucleotides are TGTGCCAGCTCACGGACAGGGGAAACCTATGGCTACACCTTC. This encodes CASSRTGETYGYTF. The genes are TRBV18 and TRBJ1-2, with TRBD1 matching 9 bases. The CDR3 sequence is 14 residues long. Per germline, CDR1 KGHSH and CDR2 LQKENI. The trim removed 4 bases at V and 4 bases at J, leaving 4 bases unmatched.

This clonotype was observed a handful of times. The chain is built from TRBV12-3 or TRBV12-4 and TRBJ1-2; 8 bases agree with TRBD1. Losses at the gene ends were 3 bases for V and 7 bases for J; bases not matched to a gene: 4. The CDR3 has 13 residues. CDR3 region: CASSFGQGSGYTF. The CDR3 DNA is TGTGCCAGCAGTTTTGGACAGGGTAGTGGCTACACCTTC.

The genes are TRBV7-2 and TRBJ1-1; the D gene is possibly TRBD1 (6 bases). Germline CDR1 and CDR2: SGHTA and FQGNSA. The CDR3 covers 16 residues. With 1 base removed from V and 0 bases from J, the gap between germline ends came to 12 bases. This chain's CDR3 is CASSLGAGALNTEAFF. CDR3 in DNA: TGTGCCAGCAGCTTAGGGGCAGGGGCTTTGAACACTGAAGCTTTCTTT.

The chain is built from TRBV7-7 and TRBJ2-2, with no clear D. Germline V CDR1 and CDR2: SSHAT, FNYEAQ (reference sequence). Trimming pared 0 bases from V and 4 bases from J, leaving 9 bases between. The CDR3 totals 15 residues. CDR3 amino acids: CASSLAGSFTGELFF. The CDR3 DNA is TGTGCCAGCAGCTTAGCGGGGTCATTCACCGGGGAGCTGTTTTTT.

The J gene is TRBJ2-7, the V gene TRBV29-1; D is unresolved. The CDR3 has 13 amino acids. The germline V and J ends were trimmed by 0 bases and 5 bases, with 11 bases remaining between them. Germline V gene lookup returns CDR1 SQVTM and CDR2 ANQGSEA. This chain's CDR3 is CSVEDLAFHEQYF. CDR3 coding DNA: TGCAGCGTTGAAGATTTGGCATTCCACGAGCAGTACTTC.

This clonotype has a handful of counts. The chain has TRBV11-1 and TRBJ1-2; 10 nucleotides agree with TRBD1. The CDR3 consists of 14 residues. V lost 5 bases, J lost 8 bases, and 8 bases stayed unmatched. Per the germline V gene, CDR1 is SGHAT and CDR2 is FQDESV (reference sequence). The CDR3: CASSLSGTGVGYTF. The DNA for the CDR3 is TGTGCCAGCAGCCTATCCGGGACAGGGGTAGGCTACACCTTC.

This clonotype has just a few counts. The V and J genes are TRBV20-1 and TRBJ1-5; D is possibly TRBD1 (5 bases). The CDR3 has 16 residues. From germline, CDR1 is DFQATT and CDR2 SNEGSKA (reference sequence). Trimming removed 4 bases from V and 0 bases from J, with 16 bases in between. The CDR3 DNA sequence: TGCAGTGCTACCCAGCAGGGCCGTTATAGCAATCAGCCCCAGCATTTT. It encodes CSATQQGRYSNQPQHF.

The gene calls are TRBV12-3 or TRBV12-4 and TRBJ2-2; maybe TRBD1 (6 bases). The length of the CDR3 is 16 residues. Trimming removed 1 base at V and 3 bases at J, with 12 bases between. CDR3 in DNA: TGTGCCAGCAGTTTAGAGGACAGTCTTTACACCGGGGAGCTGTTTTTT. This gives the protein CASSLEDSLYTGELFF.

The chain's CDR3 is CATSRDKGLAEKLFF. DNA for the CDR3: TGTGCCACCAGCAGAGATAAGGGGTTAGCGGAAAAACTGTTTTTT. The V and J genes are TRBV15 and TRBJ1-4; D may be TRBD1 (5 bases). CDR1 and CDR2 (germline): LNHNV, YYDKDF (reference sequence). The V and J ends lost 0 bases and 8 bases respectively, with 13 bases between them. This CDR3 region has 15 residues.